Each of the 5 T cell receptor beta chains below was sequenced from the same sample in a study of T cells in Graves' hyperthyroidism and ophthalmopathy. Template material for amplifying TCR beta CDR3 regions consisted of RNA transcripts. Carried out on the TCR CDR3, a first-round RT-PCR used the HTBI primer set. MiXCR was run by TCRdb on the multiplex PCR reads, yielding one entry per CDR3 protein. Counted here are around 600,000 distinct CDR3 sequences, about 14% occurring once; the ten biggest clones make up roughly an eighth. Source material: blood. The receptors here all came from a woman in her 50s with Graves' ophthalmopathy.

At least ten counts were recorded for this clonotype. The chain combines TRBV28 with TRBJ2-7; TRBD1 agrees at 7 bases. This CDR3 contains 16 residues. The germline V gene has CDR1 MDHEN and CDR2 SYDVKM. Trimming took 6 bases from V and 1 from J; bases not matched to a gene: 12. The CDR3 DNA sequence: TGTGCCAGCAGGACTCCTCGACAGGGTAATTCCTACGAGCAGTACTTC. Protein sequence: CASRTPRQGNSYEQYF. The full variable domain, its missing parts supplied by reference TRBV28 and TRBJ2-7, is DVKVTQSSRYLVKRTGEKVFLECVQDMDHENMFWYRQDPGLGLRLIYFSYDVKMKEKGDIPEGYSVSREKKERFSLILESASTNQTSMYLCASRTPRQGNSYEQYFGPGTRLTVT.

The chain uses TRBV29-1 and TRBJ2-2; D gene ambiguous. The germline V gene encodes CDR1 SQVTM and CDR2 ANQGSEA. This CDR3 is built from 12 residues. Trimming shortened V by 8 bases and J by 1 base, and 8 bases separated the two germline ends. CDR3 loop: CSFAMNTGELFF. The CDR3 DNA reads TGCAGCTTTGCAATGAACACCGGGGAGCTGTTTTTT.

CDR3 sequence (DNA): TGTGCCAGCAGTATCGGACAGCCTTCCTACTACGAGCAGTACTTC. It yields the protein CASSIGQPSYYEQYF. J is TRBJ2-7 and V is TRBV6-2 or TRBV6-3; D possibly corresponds to TRBD1 (6 bases). V was trimmed by 5 bases and J by 3 bases, leaving 17 bases between them. CDR1 MNHEY and CDR2 SVGEGT come from the germline V gene. The CDR3 loop spans 15 amino acids.

This sequence joins TRBV9 and TRBJ2-3; D gene unclear. Looked up from germline, CDR1 is SGDLS and CDR2 is YYNGEE. V shed 0 bases and J shed 4 bases, with 9 bases lying between them. The CDR3 sequence is 14 residues long. The CDR3 here is CASSVGAKADTQYF. CDR3 DNA sequence: TGTGCCAGCAGCGTAGGGGCCAAGGCAGATACGCAGTATTTT.

This clonotype was counted many times. This chain joins TRBV28 and TRBJ1-2, with no clear D. Trimming pared 3 bases from V and 3 bases from J, leaving 11 bases between. CDR3 length equals 14 residues. Germline-derived CDR1 and CDR2 are MDHEN and SYDVKM. The CDR3 sequence is CASSFPAGYYGYTF. The CDR3 nucleotides read TGTGCCAGCAGTTTTCCCGCCGGATACTATGGCTACACCTTC.